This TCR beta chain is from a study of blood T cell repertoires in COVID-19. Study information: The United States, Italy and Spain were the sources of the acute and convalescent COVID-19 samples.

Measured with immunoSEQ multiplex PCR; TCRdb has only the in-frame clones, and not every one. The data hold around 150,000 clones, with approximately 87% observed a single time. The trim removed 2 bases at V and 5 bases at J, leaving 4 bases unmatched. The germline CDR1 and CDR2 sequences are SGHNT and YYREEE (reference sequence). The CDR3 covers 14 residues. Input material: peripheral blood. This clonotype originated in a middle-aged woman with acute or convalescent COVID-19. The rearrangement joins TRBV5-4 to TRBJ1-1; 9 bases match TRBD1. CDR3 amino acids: CASSFTGGKTEAFF. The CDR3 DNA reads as TGTGCCAGCAGCTTTACAGGGGGCAAGACTGAAGCTTTCTTT.